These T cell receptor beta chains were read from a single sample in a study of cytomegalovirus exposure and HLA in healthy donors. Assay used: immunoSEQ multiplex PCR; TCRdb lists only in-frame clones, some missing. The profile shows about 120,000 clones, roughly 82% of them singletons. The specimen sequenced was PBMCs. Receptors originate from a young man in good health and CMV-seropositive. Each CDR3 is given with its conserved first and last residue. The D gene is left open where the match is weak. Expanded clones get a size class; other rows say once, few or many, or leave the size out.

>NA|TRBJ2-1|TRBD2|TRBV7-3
TGTGCCAGCAGCTCCCCGACTAGCGGGGGTTACAATGAGCAGTTCTTC
CASSSPTSGGYNEQFF
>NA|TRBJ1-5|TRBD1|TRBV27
TGTGCCAGCAGAACCTTACAGGGGTTCAATCAGCCCCAGCATTTT
CASRTLQGFNQPQHF
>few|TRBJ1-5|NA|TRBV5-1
TGCGCCAGCAGCTTGGATGGGGGCTGGGGCAATCAGCCCCAGCATTTT
CASSLDGGWGNQPQHF
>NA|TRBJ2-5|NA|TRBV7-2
TGTGCCAGTTTGGATCGGGGAAGGGAGACCCAGTACTTC
CASLDRGRETQYF
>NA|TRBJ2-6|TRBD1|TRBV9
TGTGCCAGCACCCGAGCGCCGCGACAGGGATCTGGGGCCAACGGCCTGACTTTC
CASTRAPRQGSGANGLTF
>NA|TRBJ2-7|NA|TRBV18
TGTGCCAGCTCACCAGGACATCATGGCTCCTACGAGCAGTACTTC
CASSPGHHGSYEQYF
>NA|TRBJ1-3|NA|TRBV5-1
TGCGCCAGCGGAGGGGCGGGAAACACCATATATTTT
CASGGAGNTIYF
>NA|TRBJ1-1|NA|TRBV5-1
TGCGCCAGCAGCATCACAGGGTACACTGAAGCTTTCTTT
CASSITGYTEAFF
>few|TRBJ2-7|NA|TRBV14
TGTGCCAGCAGCCAAGATCGGCTAGCGCCCCTCCAGCAGTACTTC
CASSQDRLAPLQQYF
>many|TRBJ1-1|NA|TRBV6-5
TGTGCCAGCAGTTACCGGGACACTGACACTGAAGCTTTCTTT
CASSYRDTDTEAFF
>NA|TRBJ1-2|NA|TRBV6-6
TGTGCCAGCAGTTACGGGGGAGGCTATGGCTACACCTTC
CASSYGGGYGYTF
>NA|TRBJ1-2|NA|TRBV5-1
TGCGCCAGCAGCTTGGACAGGGTCTATGGCTACACCTTC
CASSLDRVYGYTF
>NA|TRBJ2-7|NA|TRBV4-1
TGCGCCAGCAGCCAGACCACTGGACAGCCCTTAGAGCAGTACTTC
CASSQTTGQPLEQYF
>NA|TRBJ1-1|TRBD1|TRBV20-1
TGCAGTGCTCGGGACAGAAAGGTGGCTTTCTTT
CSARDRKVAFF
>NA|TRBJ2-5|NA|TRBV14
TGTGCCAGCAGCCCCGGAGTATGGGAGACCCAGTACTTC
CASSPGVWETQYF
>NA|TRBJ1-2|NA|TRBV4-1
TGCGCCAGCAGCCAAGATACCGCAGGGGAAGTACGTGGCTACACCTTC
CASSQDTAGEVRGYTF
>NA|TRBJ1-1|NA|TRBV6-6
TGTGCCAGCAGGATCAGGGGTTCCCACTTGAACACTGAAGCTTTCTTT
CASRIRGSHLNTEAFF
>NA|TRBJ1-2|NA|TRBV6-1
TGTGCCAGCAGTGAAGCGGGTGAAGGGGAAGGCTACACCTTC
CASSEAGEGEGYTF
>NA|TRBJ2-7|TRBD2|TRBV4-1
TGCGCCAGCAGCCAAGAATCGGGGGCTAGCGGGGGGATTAGGCGGGGCGAGCAGTACTTC
CASSQESGASGGIRRGEQYF
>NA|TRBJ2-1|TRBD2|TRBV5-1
TGCGCCAGCAGCTTGTACCAGTCTAGCGGGAGAAGGAACAATGAGCAGTTCTTC
CASSLYQSSGRRNNEQFF
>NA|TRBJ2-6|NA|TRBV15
TGTGCCACCAGCAGCAGGGCTGGGGCCAACGTCCTGACTTTC
CATSSRAGANVLTF
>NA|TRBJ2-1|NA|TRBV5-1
TGCGCCAGCAGCTCGGGAATCGCCGATGAGCAGTTCTTC
CASSSGIADEQFF
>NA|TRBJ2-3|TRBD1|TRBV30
TGTGCCTGGATATTTGGGACAGGGGGCGCAGATACGCAGTATTTT
CAWIFGTGGADTQYF
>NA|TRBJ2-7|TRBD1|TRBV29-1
TGCAGCGGTGGGACAGGGGCCGAGCAGTACTTC
CSGGTGAEQYF
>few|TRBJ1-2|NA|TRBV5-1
TGCGCCAGCAGCTTGGCCGGAGGAGGGGCCAATGGCTACACCTTC
CASSLAGGGANGYTF
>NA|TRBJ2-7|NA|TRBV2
TGTGCCAGCAGTGAACGGTCCTACGAGCAGTACTTC
CASSERSYEQYF
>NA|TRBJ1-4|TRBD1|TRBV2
TGTGCCAGCAGGAGGGTAGGGGGCGATGAAAAACTGTTTTTT
CASRRVGGDEKLFF
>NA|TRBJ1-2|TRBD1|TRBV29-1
TGCAGCGTTGACGTTCGGACAGGCTATGGCTACACCTTC
CSVDVRTGYGYTF
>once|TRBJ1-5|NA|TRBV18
TGTGCCAGCTCACAGCAGGGGTCCGATCAGCCCCAGCATTTT
CASSQQGSDQPQHF
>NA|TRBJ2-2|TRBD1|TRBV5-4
TGTGCCAGCAGCAAACAGGGGGCGGCCACCGGGGAGCTGTTTTTT
CASSKQGAATGELFF
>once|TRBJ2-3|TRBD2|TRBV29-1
TGCAGCGTACGACTAGCGGCCTATAGCACAGATACGCAGTATTTT
CSVRLAAYSTDTQYF
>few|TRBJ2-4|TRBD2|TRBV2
TGTGCCAGCAGTGAAGCACTAGCGGGAGGGAAGAACATTCAGTACTTC
CASSEALAGGKNIQYF
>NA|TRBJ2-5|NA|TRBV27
TGTGCCAGCAGTTTATGGGCGAGTCAAGAGACCCAGTACTTC
CASSLWASQETQYF
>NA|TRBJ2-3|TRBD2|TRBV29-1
TGCAGCGTTGAACTGAGCGGGAATACGCAGTATTTT
CSVELSGNTQYF
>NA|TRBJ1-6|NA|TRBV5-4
TGTGCCAGCAGCACCAGGGAGGGGGGTTTACTCTCACCCCTCCACTTT
CASSTREGGLLSPLHF
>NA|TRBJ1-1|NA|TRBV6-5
TGTGCCAGCACCGGGCAGGGCAGGACTGAAGCTTTCTTT
CASTGQGRTEAFF
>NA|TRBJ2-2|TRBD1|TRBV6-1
TGTGCCAGCATTGGACAGGGGAAGGTCGCCGGGGAGCTGTTTTTT
CASIGQGKVAGELFF
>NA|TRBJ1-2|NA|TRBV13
TGTGCCAGCAGCTTAGGTCAGGGCTACTATGGCTACACCTTC
CASSLGQGYYGYTF
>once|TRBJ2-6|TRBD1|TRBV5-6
TGTGCCAGCAGCTATGGGACAGCTGGGGCCAACGTCCTGACTTTC
CASSYGTAGANVLTF
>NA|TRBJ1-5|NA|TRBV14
TGTGCCAGCAGCCCCAGGGGATTCGGTCAGCCCCAGCATTTT
CASSPRGFGQPQHF
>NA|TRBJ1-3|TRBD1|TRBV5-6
TGTGCCAGCAGCGACTCGACAGGGATCGGAAACACCATATATTTT
CASSDSTGIGNTIYF
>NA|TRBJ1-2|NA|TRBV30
TGTGCCTGGAGTGTACTCGGGGGTTATGGCTACACCTTC
CAWSVLGGYGYTF
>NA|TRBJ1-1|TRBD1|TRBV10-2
TGCGCCAGCAGGGGGGGGACAGGGCTCACTGAAGCTTTCTTT
CASRGGTGLTEAFF
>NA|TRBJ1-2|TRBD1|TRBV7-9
TGTGCCAGCAGCTTGCTCTTAACAGGGGGATCTACCTATGGCTACACCTTC
CASSLLLTGGSTYGYTF
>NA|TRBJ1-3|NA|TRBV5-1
TGCGCCAGCAGTCCGAAAGGGGGGGCCGGGGGAAACACCATATATTTT
CASSPKGGAGGNTIYF
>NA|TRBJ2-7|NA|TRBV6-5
TGTGCCAGCAGTTACTCGTGGTCAGGGTCCCACGAGCAGTACTTC
CASSYSWSGSHEQYF
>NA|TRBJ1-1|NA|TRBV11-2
TGTGCCAGCAGCTTAGTGGTAGGGGATAATGGAGCTTTCTTT
CASSLVVGDNGAFF
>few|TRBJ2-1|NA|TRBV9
TGTGCCAGCAGCGTAGATCTTCGCAATGAGCAGTTCTTC
CASSVDLRNEQFF
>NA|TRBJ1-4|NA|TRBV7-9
TGTGCCAGCAGCAGACAGATCGGATCGGCTAATGAAAAACTGTTTTTT
CASSRQIGSANEKLFF
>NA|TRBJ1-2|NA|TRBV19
TGTGCCAGTAGTTTGGACTCCGATGGCTATGGCTACACCTTC
CASSLDSDGYGYTF
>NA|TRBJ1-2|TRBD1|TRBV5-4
TGTGCCAGCAGCGAAGGACAGGGAAAAAGTGGCTACACCTTC
CASSEGQGKSGYTF
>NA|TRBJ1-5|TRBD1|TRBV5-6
TGTGCCAGCAGCTCGACAGGGGGCTTAAATCAGCCCCAGCATTTT
CASSSTGGLNQPQHF
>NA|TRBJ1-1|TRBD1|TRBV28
TGTGCCAGCAGCCTGGACAGGGGTAGTACTGAAGCTTTCTTT
CASSLDRGSTEAFF
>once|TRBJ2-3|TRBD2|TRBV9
TGTGCCAGCAGCGTAGGTGGGCGGGAGAGAGATACGCAGTATTTT
CASSVGGRERDTQYF
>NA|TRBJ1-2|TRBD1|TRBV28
TGTGCCAGCAGTTGGCCAGGGCAGGGGGCTTCTGGCTACACCTTC
CASSWPGQGASGYTF
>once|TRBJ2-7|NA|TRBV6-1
TGTGCCAGCAGTGAAGCGCTATATATGGACAGCCTGGGATACTACGAGCAGTACTTC
CASSEALYMDSLGYYEQYF